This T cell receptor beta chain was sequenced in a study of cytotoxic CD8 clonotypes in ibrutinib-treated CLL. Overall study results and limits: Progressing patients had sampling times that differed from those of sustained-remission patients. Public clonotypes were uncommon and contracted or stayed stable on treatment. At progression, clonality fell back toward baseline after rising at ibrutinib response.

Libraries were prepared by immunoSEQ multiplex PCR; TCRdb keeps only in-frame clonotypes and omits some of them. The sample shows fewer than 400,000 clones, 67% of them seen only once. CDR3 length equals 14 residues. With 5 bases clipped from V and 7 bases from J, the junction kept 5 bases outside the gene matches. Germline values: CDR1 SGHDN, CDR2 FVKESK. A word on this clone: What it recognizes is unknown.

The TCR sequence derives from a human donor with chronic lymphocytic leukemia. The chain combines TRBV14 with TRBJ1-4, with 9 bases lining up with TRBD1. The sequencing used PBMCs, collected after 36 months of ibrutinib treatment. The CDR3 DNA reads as TGTGCCAGCAGCTGGACAGGGGAGGTTGAAAAACTGTTTTTT. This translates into CASSWTGEVEKLFF.